Each of the 2 T cell receptor beta chains below was sequenced from the same sample in a study of hypomethylating agent response in myelodysplastic syndrome (dated by TCRdb to 2020 to 2023). Libraries came from the immunoSEQ multiplex PCR assay. This is the immuneACCESS table as TCRdb keeps it, with only in-frame sequences that have V and J called. A part of the clones is gone; compared with another copy, unresolved V genes explain less than half, and the rest is unexplained. The sample table lists 7,000 or so clones, more than 75% of them with a count of one. The ten largest clones add up to 16% of the sample. This specimen consisted of bone marrow, obtained before or after starting hypomethylating agent treatment for myelodysplastic syndrome (not recorded which). Source of these receptors: a human donor with myelodysplastic syndrome.

This rearrangement joins TRBV19 to TRBJ1-5; tentatively, D is TRBD1 (6 bases). CDR1 is LNHDA, CDR2 SQIVND, per germline (reference sequence). V was cut by 6 bases and J by 1 base, with 10 bases left in between. The CDR3 contains 14 residues. The CDR3 reads CASRFTGSNQPQHF. The CDR3 bases are TGTGCCAGTAGGTTCACAGGGAGCAATCAGCCCCAGCATTTT.

In this sample, this clone turned up once. The rearrangement links TRBV27 to TRBJ2-3; D unresolved. CDR1 is MNHEY, CDR2 SMNVEV, per germline (reference sequence). V gave up 10 bases and J gave up 6 bases, with 17 bases separating them. This CDR3 is 13 amino acids long. The CDR3 here is CATNGVPRDTQYF. The DNA for the CDR3 is TGTGCCACTAACGGCGTCCCCCGGGATACGCAGTATTTT.